A single sample is the source of the 30 T cell receptor beta chains below, sequenced in a study of blood T cell repertoires in COVID-19 (TCRdb year 2020). To prepare the library, the immunoSEQ multiplex PCR assay was applied. Held by TCRdb, this immuneACCESS table contains in-frame sequences only and omits some clones. Under half of the omission traces to an unresolved V gene where checked; the cause of the rest is unknown. The sample table lists roughly 180,000 clones, around 85% of them with a count of one. The ten top clones hold about 1.2% of the sample. The specimen sequenced was peripheral blood. The receptors come from a man between 60 and 75 years old who had recovered from COVID-19.

The chain uses TRBV19 and TRBJ1-5; D is perhaps TRBD1 (6 bases). Trimming stripped 4 bases from V and 4 bases from J, with 11 bases between. The CDR3 contains 14 residues. Per the germline V gene, CDR1 is LNHDA and CDR2 is SQIVND (reference sequence). The CDR3 reads CASSSTGWNQPQHF. The CDR3, as DNA: TGTGCCAGTAGTAGCACAGGGTGGAATCAGCCCCAGCATTTT.

The V gene is TRBV6-1, the J gene TRBJ1-5, with D perhaps TRBD1 (5 bases). Trimming pared 1 base from V and 7 bases from J, leaving 11 bases between. Germline-derived CDR1 and CDR2 are MNHNS and SASEGT. This CDR3 has 14 residues. In DNA form, the CDR3 reads TGTGCCAGCAGTGAAGGGGGGGATTGGCAGCCCCAGCATTTT. This sequence encodes CASSEGGDWQPQHF.

In this sample, this clone turned up a few times. V and J are TRBV7-9 and TRBJ1-2; the D gene is possibly TRBD1 (6 bases). V shed 7 bases and J shed 4 bases, with 19 bases lying between them. Germline V lookup: CDR1 SEHNR, CDR2 FQNEAQ (reference sequence). The CDR3 is 15 residues long. In DNA form, the CDR3 reads TGTGCCAGCACCGTCAGGACAGCTCTCCCCTATGGCTACACCTTC. Its protein is CASTVRTALPYGYTF.

The chain uses TRBV4-1 and TRBJ1-3; D is unresolved. Trimming pared 3 bases from V and 0 bases from J, leaving 9 bases between. Germline CDR1 MGHRA, CDR2 YSYEKL. This CDR3 spans 15 amino acids. CDR3: CASSHMRDSGNTIYF. The CDR3 region has the DNA TGCGCCAGCAGCCATATGAGGGACTCTGGAAACACCATATATTTT.

The CDR3: CASSLTKGVDGYTF. The CDR3 region has the DNA TGTGCCAGCAGTTTAACTAAGGGAGTGGATGGCTACACCTTC. The chain combines TRBV27 with TRBJ1-2; D is ambiguous. This CDR3 is built from 14 residues. With 2 bases removed from V and 6 bases from J, the gap between germline ends came to 13 bases. The germline CDR1 and CDR2 sequences are MNHEY and SMNVEV (reference sequence).

The chain has TRBV6-2 or TRBV6-3 and TRBJ1-1; TRBD1 agrees at 8 bases. The CDR3 contains 12 residues. V trimming: 6 bases; J trimming: 11 bases; junction bases outside the gene matches: 8. Looked up from germline, CDR1 is MNHEY and CDR2 is SVGEGT. The CDR3 is CASSNQDRAAFF. As DNA, the CDR3 is TGTGCCAGCAGCAATCAGGACAGGGCCGCTTTCTTT.

The V gene is TRBV19, the J gene TRBJ1-5, with D perhaps TRBD1 (5 bases). The V and J ends lost 7 bases and 4 bases respectively, with 11 bases between them. The CDR3 spans 13 residues. The germline gives CDR1 LNHDA, CDR2 SQIVND (reference sequence). The CDR3 region has the DNA TGTGCCAGTATGTGGGGGGAGAATCAGCCCCAGCATTTT. This encodes CASMWGENQPQHF.

In its sample, this clone was seen once. The rearrangement links TRBV5-6 to TRBJ2-5; possibly TRBD1 for D (6 bases). Germline assignment: CDR1 SGHDT and CDR2 YYEEEE. V gave up 4 bases and J gave up 1 base, with 14 bases separating them. The CDR3 has 15 residues. CDR3 in DNA: TGTGCCAGCAGCGCCGAACCAGGGGCCCAAGAGACCCAGTACTTC. Translating gives CASSAEPGAQETQYF.

J is TRBJ1-2 and V is TRBV5-4; no definite D call. Trimming removed 3 bases from V and 3 bases from J, with 6 bases in between. Germline V lookup: CDR1 SGHNT, CDR2 YYREEE (reference sequence). This CDR3 comprises 12 residues. The CDR3 reads CASSSTYYGYTF. The CDR3 region has the DNA TGTGCCAGCAGCTCGACTTACTATGGCTACACCTTC.

CDR3 residues: CASSLVRGATNEKLFF. For the CDR3, the DNA is TGTGCCAGCAGCTTGGTTAGGGGCGCAACTAATGAAAAACTGTTTTTT. The chain carries TRBV5-5 and TRBJ1-4, with TRBD1 as a possible D gene (5 bases). The CDR3 runs to 16 residues. The germline gives CDR1 SGHKS, CDR2 YYEKEE (reference sequence). V was trimmed by 0 bases and J by 0 bases, leaving 9 bases between them.

The CDR3 loop reads CASSVVASNTEAFF. CDR3 nucleotide sequence: TGTGCCAGCAGCGTAGTGGCCTCTAACACTGAAGCTTTCTTT. The genes are TRBV9 and TRBJ1-1; no clear D. Germline CDR1 is SGDLS and CDR2 is YYNGEE. This CDR3 spans 14 amino acids. The ends were cut back, 0 bases at V and 2 bases at J, with 8 bases in the middle.

This chain joins TRBV5-6 and TRBJ2-7; D unresolved. V lost 4 bases to trimming and J lost 2 bases, with 7 bases between them. This CDR3 has 12 amino acids. Germline values: CDR1 SGHDT, CDR2 YYEEEE. CDR3 nucleotide sequence: TGTGCCAGCAGCGTCTCAGCCTACGAGCAGTACTTC. Its translation: CASSVSAYEQYF.

V gene TRBV7-9 combines with J gene TRBJ1-5, with a possible D match to TRBD1 (5 bases). Germline V gene sequence: CDR1 SEHNR, CDR2 FQNEAQ (reference sequence). V lost 5 bases and J lost 6, with 20 bases in between. CDR3 size: 16 residues. The CDR3 DNA follows: TGTGCCAGCAGCCCATCGGGCTGGGGGGAGGCTCAGCCCCAGCATTTT. Translating gives CASSPSGWGEAQPQHF.

The genes are TRBV7-2 and TRBJ2-1; the D is unclear. From germline, CDR1 is SGHTA and CDR2 FQGNSA. Trimming left V 4 bases short and J 7 bases short, with 14 bases between. The CDR3 extends over 14 amino acids. The CDR3 loop is CASSSNLLGNEQFF. For the CDR3, the DNA is TGTGCCAGCAGCTCGAATCTACTCGGTAATGAGCAGTTCTTC. The complete variable domain, with remaining parts taken from reference TRBV7-2 and TRBJ2-1, reads GAGVSQSPSNKVTEKGKDVELRCDPISGHTALYWYRQSLGQGLEFLIYFQGNSAPDKSGLPSDRFSAERTGGSVSTLTIQRTQQEDSAVYLCASSSNLLGNEQFFGPGTRLTVL.

V is TRBV4-1 and J is TRBJ2-5, with 7 nucleotides matching TRBD1. Germline CDR1 MGHRA, CDR2 YSYEKL. The CDR3 consists of 13 residues. The V and J ends lost 2 bases and 4 bases, in that order; junction bases with no gene match: 1. DNA of the CDR3: TGCGCCAGCAGCCAACGGGACAGAGAGACCCAGTACTTC. It is translated as CASSQRDRETQYF.

This chain connects TRBV29-1 to TRBJ1-1, with 7 bases identical to TRBD1. V was clipped by 5 bases and J by 5 bases; unmatched bases: 11. The CDR3 runs to 14 residues. Looked up from germline, CDR1 is SQVTM and CDR2 is ANQGSEA. The DNA of the CDR3 is TGCAGCGTTCAAGGGGGCGCGTTTGGGACTGAAGCTTTCTTT. It specifies CSVQGGAFGTEAFF.

This chain joins TRBV7-6 and TRBJ2-3; 9 bases line up with TRBD1. The V and J ends lost 5 bases and 5 bases, in that order; junction bases with no gene match: 5. Germline CDR1 reads SGHVS; CDR2 reads FNYEAQ. The CDR3 contains 14 residues. Here the CDR3 reads CASSRDRVLDTQYF. CDR3 DNA: TGTGCCAGCAGCCGGGACAGGGTCCTAGATACGCAGTATTTT.

This clone occurred once. J is TRBJ2-3 and V is TRBV20-1; D is unresolved. Looked up from germline, CDR1 is DFQATT and CDR2 is SNEGSKA (reference sequence). The CDR3 is 11 residues long. Trimming took 3 bases from V and 2 from J, leaving 3 bases between them. CDR3 nucleotides: TGCAGTGCTAGCCACACAGATACGCAGTATTTT. Its translation is CSASHTDTQYF.

This chain connects TRBV6-5 to TRBJ1-1; no clear D gene. CDR1 is MNHEY, CDR2 SVGAGI, per germline. This CDR3 contains 13 residues. Trimming removed 10 bases at V and 8 bases at J, with 20 bases between. The CDR3 bases are TGTGCCACCTGGGCCTCTCTCTTATCGGAAGCTTTCTTT. This sequence encodes CATWASLLSEAFF.

This clone was found a few times. V is TRBV11-2 and J is TRBJ2-3; D might be TRBD2 (6 bases). CDR1 is SGHAT and CDR2 is FQNNGV in the germline V gene. The CDR3 has 15 amino acids. Trimming cost V 5 bases and J 5 bases, with 17 bases left between them. The CDR3 loop reads CASSPRGAGGDTQYF. The CDR3 DNA is TGTGCCAGCAGCCCACGCGGAGCCGGGGGAGATACGCAGTATTTT.

The V call is TRBV7-3, the J call TRBJ2-7; 8 bases are a match to TRBD1. Germline V gene sequence: CDR1 SGHTA, CDR2 FQGTGA. Trimming removed 2 bases from V and 4 bases from J; junction bases left unmatched: 7. The CDR3 has 15 residues. CDR3 DNA: TGTGCCAGCAGCTTATATACAGGACAGGGATACGAGCAGTACTTC. This codes for CASSLYTGQGYEQYF.

The CDR3 bases are TGTGCCAGCAGTTTATACAGGGCCTACGAGCAGTACTTC. It is translated as CASSLYRAYEQYF. This chain connects TRBV27 to TRBJ2-7; D might be TRBD1 (6 bases). Trimming shortened V by 1 base and J by 2 bases, and 6 bases separated the two germline ends. CDR3 length: 13 amino acids. The germline gives CDR1 MNHEY, CDR2 SMNVEV (reference sequence).

Comment on this clone: Other DNA sequences within the sample encode an identical CDR3. V is TRBV5-1 and J is TRBJ1-1; TRBD1 agrees at 7 bases. Looked up from germline, CDR1 is SGHRS and CDR2 is YFSETQ. J was trimmed by 4 bases and V by 3 bases; bases with no gene match: 3. This CDR3 contains 13 residues. CDR3 sequence (DNA): TGCGCCAGCAGCTCCCAGGGGGGCACTGAAGCTTTCTTT. Its translation is CASSSQGGTEAFF.

The chain is built from TRBV5-4 and TRBJ2-1, with 9 bases identical to TRBD2. There are 13 residues in the CDR3. Germline-derived CDR1 and CDR2 are SGHNT and YYREEE (reference sequence). Germline trimming cut 3 bases from V and 12 bases from J; bases unmatched to any gene: 7. DNA for the CDR3: TGTGCCAGCAGCTCGCCTAGCGGGGTGGGGCAGTTCTTC. Its protein is CASSSPSGVGQFF.

This clone was detected only once. The V call is TRBV12-3 or TRBV12-4, the J call TRBJ2-1; D perhaps matches TRBD1 (6 bases). Trimming took off 5 bases at V and 9 bases at J, with 11 bases between the two ends. The CDR3 sequence is 12 residues long. CDR3 in amino acids: CASSRTATEQFF. The CDR3 DNA reads TGTGCCAGCAGTAGGACAGCCACTGAGCAGTTCTTC.

This rearrangement joins TRBV12-3 or TRBV12-4 to TRBJ1-2, with D possibly being TRBD1 (5 bases). This CDR3 comprises 13 residues. V lost 6 bases to trimming and J lost 6 bases, with 14 bases between them. For the CDR3, the DNA is TGTGCCAGCAGATTCACAGGAGGGGATGGCTACACCTTC. Encoded protein: CASRFTGGDGYTF.

The V gene is TRBV12-3 or TRBV12-4, the J gene TRBJ2-7; D is uncertain. V lost 5 bases and J 0 bases, leaving 8 bases between the germline ends. This CDR3 region has 13 residues. The CDR3 sequence: CASSADFSYEQYF. The CDR3 DNA sequence: TGTGCCAGCAGTGCCGACTTCTCCTACGAGCAGTACTTC.

V and J are TRBV15 and TRBJ2-1; possibly TRBD1 for D (8 bases). The CDR3 covers 18 residues. In germline, CDR1 is LNHNV, CDR2 YYDKDF (reference sequence). V was cut by 0 bases and J by 0 bases, with 15 bases left in between. Here the CDR3 DNA reads TGTGCCACCAGCAGAGATATCAGCGGGACAGGCTCCTACAATGAGCAGTTCTTC. It translates to CATSRDISGTGSYNEQFF.

The V gene is TRBV6-5, the J gene TRBJ2-7; D is unresolved. The V and J ends lost 8 bases and 4 bases respectively, with 12 bases between them. Germline values: CDR1 MNHEY, CDR2 SVGAGI. There are 12 residues in the CDR3. The CDR3: CASSGMRYEQYF. Written as DNA, the CDR3 is TGTGCCAGCTCCGGTATGAGGTACGAGCAGTACTTC.

The chain has TRBV12-3 or TRBV12-4 and TRBJ1-2; TRBD1 matches at 8 bases. CDR3 length: 13 amino acids. V was clipped by 5 bases and J by 8 bases; unmatched bases: 7. The DNA of the CDR3 is TGTGCCAGCAGTCCTCAGGGGGCGCAAGGCTACACCTTC. This translates into CASSPQGAQGYTF.